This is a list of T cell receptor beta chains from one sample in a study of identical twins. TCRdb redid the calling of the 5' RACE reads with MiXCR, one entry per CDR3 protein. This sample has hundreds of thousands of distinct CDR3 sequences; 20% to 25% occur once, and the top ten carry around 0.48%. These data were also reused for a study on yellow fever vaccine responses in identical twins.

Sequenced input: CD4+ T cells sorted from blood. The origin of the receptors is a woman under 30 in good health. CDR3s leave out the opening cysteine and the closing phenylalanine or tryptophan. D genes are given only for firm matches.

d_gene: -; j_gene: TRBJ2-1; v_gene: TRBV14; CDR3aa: ASSHLPSSTYNEQF
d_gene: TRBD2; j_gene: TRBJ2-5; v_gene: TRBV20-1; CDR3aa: SASPTSGGETQY
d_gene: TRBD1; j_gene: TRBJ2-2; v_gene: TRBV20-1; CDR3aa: CARAKGDSSTGELF
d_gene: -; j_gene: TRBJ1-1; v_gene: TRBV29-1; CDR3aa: SVRTNTEAF
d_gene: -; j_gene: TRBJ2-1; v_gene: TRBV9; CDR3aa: ASSVAEGGEQF
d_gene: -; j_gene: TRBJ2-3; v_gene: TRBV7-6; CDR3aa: ASSLTGASTDTQY
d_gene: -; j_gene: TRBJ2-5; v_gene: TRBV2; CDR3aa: ASRPNDSSGETQY
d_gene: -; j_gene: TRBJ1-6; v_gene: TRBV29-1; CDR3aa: SVDQPYNSPLH
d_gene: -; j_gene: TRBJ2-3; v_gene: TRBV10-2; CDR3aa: ASRDPDTQY
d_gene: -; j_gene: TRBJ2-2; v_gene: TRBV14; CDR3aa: ASSPLASAGELF
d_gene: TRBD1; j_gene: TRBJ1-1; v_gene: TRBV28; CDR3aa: ASSLTRTGNRMGNTEAF
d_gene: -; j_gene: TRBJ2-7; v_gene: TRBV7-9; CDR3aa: ASSSHGTLAYEQY
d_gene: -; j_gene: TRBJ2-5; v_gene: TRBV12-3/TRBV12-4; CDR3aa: ASSTVKEKETQY
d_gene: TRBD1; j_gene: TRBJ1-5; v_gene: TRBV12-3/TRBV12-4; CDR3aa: ASSFRQGLSNQPQH
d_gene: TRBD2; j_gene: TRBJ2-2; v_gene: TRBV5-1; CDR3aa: ASRITGGGTGELF
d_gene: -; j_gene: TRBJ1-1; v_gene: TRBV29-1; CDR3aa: SVEDLPEAF
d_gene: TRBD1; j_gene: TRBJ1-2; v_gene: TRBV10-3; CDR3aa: AIIKGQGDGYT
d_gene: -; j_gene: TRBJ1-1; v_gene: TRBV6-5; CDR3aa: ASSYGENTEAF
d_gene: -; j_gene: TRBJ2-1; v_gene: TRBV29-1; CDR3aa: SVGRSTGDEQF
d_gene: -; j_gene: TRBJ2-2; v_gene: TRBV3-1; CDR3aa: ASSQEGLGTGELF
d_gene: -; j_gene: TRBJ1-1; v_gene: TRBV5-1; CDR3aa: ASSLDPGTTEAF
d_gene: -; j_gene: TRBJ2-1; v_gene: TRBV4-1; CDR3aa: ASSQTLAKNSYNEQF
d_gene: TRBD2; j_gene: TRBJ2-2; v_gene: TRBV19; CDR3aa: ASRNSGRENTGELF
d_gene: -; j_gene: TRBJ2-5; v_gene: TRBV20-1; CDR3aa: SARLGSLGETQY
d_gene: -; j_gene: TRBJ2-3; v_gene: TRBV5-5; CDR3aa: ASSLEFSVRDTQY
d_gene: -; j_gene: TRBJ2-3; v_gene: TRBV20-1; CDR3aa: SAGAASTDTQY
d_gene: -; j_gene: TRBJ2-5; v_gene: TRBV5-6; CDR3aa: ASSPNQGTQY
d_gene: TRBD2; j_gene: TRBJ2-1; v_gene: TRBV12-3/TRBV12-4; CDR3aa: ASSSRTSGGASEQF
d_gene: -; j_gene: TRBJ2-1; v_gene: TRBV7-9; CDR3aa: ASKQQDIRWDEQF
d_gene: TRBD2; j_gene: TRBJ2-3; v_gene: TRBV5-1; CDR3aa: ASSLLAERTDTQY
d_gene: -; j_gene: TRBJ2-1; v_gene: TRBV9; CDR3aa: ASSVAPFHAEQF
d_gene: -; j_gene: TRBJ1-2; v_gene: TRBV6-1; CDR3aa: ASRTTENYGYT
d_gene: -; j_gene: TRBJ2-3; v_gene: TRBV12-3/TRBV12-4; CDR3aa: ASSPFNTQY
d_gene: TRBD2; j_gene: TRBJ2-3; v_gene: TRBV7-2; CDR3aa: ASSFGSGGTDTQY
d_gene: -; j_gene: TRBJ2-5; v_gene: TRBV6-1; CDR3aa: ASMRETQY
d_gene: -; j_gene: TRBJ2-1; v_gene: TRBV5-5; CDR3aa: ASSFFEGGPSYNEQF
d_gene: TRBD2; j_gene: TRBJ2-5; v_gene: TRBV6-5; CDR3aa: ASSYGPGGETQY
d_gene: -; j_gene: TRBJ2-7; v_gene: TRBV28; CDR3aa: ASSPRGRGAPYEQY
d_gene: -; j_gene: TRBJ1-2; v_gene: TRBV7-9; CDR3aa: ASSFTGGDNYGYT
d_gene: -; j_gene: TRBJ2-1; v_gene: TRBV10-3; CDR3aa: AISDGTYNEQF
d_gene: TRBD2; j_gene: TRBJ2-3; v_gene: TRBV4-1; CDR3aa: ASSRGGSGGTDTQY
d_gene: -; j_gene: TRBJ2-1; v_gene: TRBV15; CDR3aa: ATSRDLGYYEQF
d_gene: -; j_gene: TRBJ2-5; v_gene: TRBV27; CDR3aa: ASSLRGPGHQETQY
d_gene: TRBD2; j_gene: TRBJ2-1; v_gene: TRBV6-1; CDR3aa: ASRRAGSSYNEQF
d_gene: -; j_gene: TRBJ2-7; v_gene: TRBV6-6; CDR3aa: ASGVGKVEQY
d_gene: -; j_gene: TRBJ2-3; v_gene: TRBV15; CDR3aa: ATSRKKTGLEVDTQY
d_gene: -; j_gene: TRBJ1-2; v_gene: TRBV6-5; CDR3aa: ASSHRLGSSNYGYT
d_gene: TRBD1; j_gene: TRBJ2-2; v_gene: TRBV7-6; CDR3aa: ASSFGTANTGELF
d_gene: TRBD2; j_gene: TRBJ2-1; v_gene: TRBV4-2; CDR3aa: ASSQELAGGPEQF
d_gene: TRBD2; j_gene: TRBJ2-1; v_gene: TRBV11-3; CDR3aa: ASSPGTSPQSYNEQF
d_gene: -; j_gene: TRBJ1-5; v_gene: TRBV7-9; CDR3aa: ASSLLGSNQPQH
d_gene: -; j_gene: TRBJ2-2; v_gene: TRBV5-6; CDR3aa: ASSLGHPNTGELF